This T cell receptor (beta chain) was sequenced in a study of post-analysis software for immune sequencing data. Study-wide results and caveats: TRBV5-6, TRBV5-1 and TRBV20-1 were among four or five TRBV segments more frequent in patients than controls.

As concerns this clonotype: Its specificity is unknown.

Each TCR beta cDNA library carried unique molecular identifiers. TCRdb reanalysed the PCR reads using MiXCR and keeps one entry per CDR3 protein. The sample carries 740,000 or so distinct CDR3 sequences, around 50% recorded once. CDR1 GTSNPN and CDR2 SVGIG come from the germline V gene (reference sequence). This CDR3 comprises 15 residues. After removal of 3 bases from V and 4 bases from J, the junction contained 5 bases not matched to a gene. This chain connects TRBV30 to TRBJ2-1; 11 bases map to TRBD2. The clonotype originates from a girl between 5 and 17 years old with multiple sclerosis. Material: blood. CDR3 nucleotides: TGTGCCTGGAGCAGAGGGACTAGCGGATACAATGAGCAGTTCTTC. Protein: CAWSRGTSGYNEQFF.